This is a list of T cell receptor beta chains from one sample in a study of T cell responses to AZD1222 COVID-19 vaccine. Profiled with immunoSEQ multiplex PCR; TCRdb holds only in-frame clones, not every one. The data contain 110,000 to 150,000 clones, approximately 90% of them singletons. This material consisted of peripheral blood, taken 28 days after the second AZD1222 dose. All receptors derive from an adult who received the AZD1222 COVID-19 vaccine. Each CDR3 is given with its conserved first and last residue. A D gene is named only where the DNA matches it firmly. A clone size is listed for some rows: how often the clone was seen (once, few, many), or a class if it is expanded.

j_call | d_call | clone_size | v_call | cdr3_nt | cdr3_aa
TRBJ1-4 | NA | NA | TRBV5-1 | TGCGCCAGCAGCTTGGGTATCGGTGGATCGACTAATGAAAAACTGTTTTTT | CASSLGIGGSTNEKLFF
TRBJ1-1 | NA | NA | TRBV5-5 | TGTGCCAGCAGCTCCTTGTTAGGGAACACTGAAGCTTTCTTT | CASSSLLGNTEAFF
TRBJ2-3 | TRBD1 | NA | TRBV5-1 | TGCGCCAGCAGCTTGACAGGGGGCGGCGCCACAGATACGCAGTATTTT | CASSLTGGGATDTQYF
TRBJ2-2 | NA | NA | TRBV3-1/TRBV3-2 | TGTGCCAGCAGCCAGGGGGGACCTATGTACACCGGGGAGCTGTTTTTT | CASSQGGPMYTGELFF
TRBJ1-1 | TRBD1 | NA | TRBV3-1/TRBV3-2 | TGTGCCAGCAGCCGACCAGCTGGGGGACAGAAATTTTTCTTT | CASSRPAGGQKFFF
TRBJ1-2 | NA | NA | TRBV2 | TGTGCCAGCAGTGAAAGGTTGGGTGGCTACACCTTC | CASSERLGGYTF
TRBJ2-3 | NA | few | TRBV9 | TGTGCCAGCAGCGTAGGGATGCCCTTATATTTCACAGATACGCAGTATTTT | CASSVGMPLYFTDTQYF
TRBJ2-7 | NA | NA | TRBV3-1/TRBV3-2 | TGTGCCAGCAGCCGGCAGTCGGACTCCTACGAGCAGTACTTC | CASSRQSDSYEQYF
TRBJ2-2 | NA | NA | TRBV9 | TGTGCCAGCAGCGTCCGCTCTTCGAACACCGGGGAGCTGTTTTTT | CASSVRSSNTGELFF
TRBJ1-5 | NA | NA | TRBV28 | TGTGCCAGCAGTTTAAACAACCCGAATCAGCCCCAGCATTTT | CASSLNNPNQPQHF
TRBJ2-1 | TRBD2 | NA | TRBV6-5 | TGTGCCAGCAGTCGGATGCGGGGGAATGAGCAGTTCTTC | CASSRMRGNEQFF
TRBJ2-7 | NA | few | TRBV5-4 | TGTGCCAGCAGCTTGCTCGCCACACACTACGAGCAGTACTTC | CASSLLATHYEQYF
TRBJ2-4 | NA | NA | TRBV6-5 | TGTGCCAGCAGAGGGGACGGCAAAAACATTCAGTACTTC | CASRGDGKNIQYF
TRBJ2-1 | NA | NA | TRBV7-9 | TGTGCCAGCAGCCCAAACGAGTTTCCATCGAATGAGCAGTTCTTC | CASSPNEFPSNEQFF
TRBJ1-4 | NA | NA | TRBV2 | TGTGCCAGCAGAGACAGGTCGGCGGATAATGAAAAACTGTTTTTT | CASRDRSADNEKLFF
TRBJ2-7 | NA | NA | TRBV3-1/TRBV3-2 | TGTGCCAGCAGCCAAGACTCTGGTTCGAGCAGGTACTTC | CASSQDSGSSRYF
TRBJ1-1 | NA | NA | TRBV10-3 | TGTGCCATCAGTGAGTCGGCAGGGAATACTGAAGCTTTCTTT | CAISESAGNTEAFF
TRBJ1-1 | TRBD1 | NA | TRBV11-2 | TGTGCCAGCAGCCGCCGGACAGGGGGCTTCACTGAAGCTTTCTTT | CASSRRTGGFTEAFF
TRBJ2-5 | NA | NA | TRBV19 | TGTGCCAGTAGTACTCCCGGGCAAGAGACCCAGTACTTC | CASSTPGQETQYF
TRBJ1-2 | NA | once | TRBV6-5 | TGTGCCAGTGGCGGGGCGTGGGGTGGCTACACCTTC | CASGGAWGGYTF
TRBJ1-6 | NA | once | TRBV11-2 | TGTGCCAGCAGCTTCCTTACCGGGTCCGAGCGGCCCCTCCACTTT | CASSFLTGSERPLHF
TRBJ2-7 | NA | few | TRBV2 | TGTGCCAGCAGCGGTCTCTACGAGCAGTACTTC | CASSGLYEQYF
TRBJ1-2 | TRBD1 | once | TRBV6-1 | TGTGCCAGCAGTGGGGACAGCGCCTATGGCTACACCTTC | CASSGDSAYGYTF
TRBJ1-1 | TRBD1 | once | TRBV20-1 | TGCAGGGGGACAGGGGGCACTGAAGCTTTCTTT | CRGTGGTEAFF
TRBJ1-1 | NA | NA | TRBV28 | TGTGCCAGCAGTCCTAACACAGGGAAAAGGGATCGAGCTTTCTTT | CASSPNTGKRDRAFF
TRBJ1-1 | NA | once | TRBV20-1 | TGCAGTGCTAGGACAGCCGCTGAAGCTTTCTTT | CSARTAAEAFF
TRBJ1-3 | TRBD1 | NA | TRBV10-3 | TGTGCCCAGGGGGGTAGCTCTGGAAACACCATATATTTT | CAQGGSSGNTIYF